These 21 T cell receptor beta chains came from one sample sequenced in a study of blood T cells in healthy people across ages. Then a second PCR, running roughly 7 to 11 cycles, was carried out with a sample-barcoded 5' primer and a J-beta primer mix. TCRdb passed the 5' RACE reads through MiXCR, listing each CDR3 protein once. Of roughly 680,000 distinct CDR3 sequences listed, roughly half are singletons. Source material: blood. These receptors all stem from a woman older than 75 in good health.

As to this clonotype: The DNA is omitted, as the CDR3 cannot be located on it reliably, and the CDR3 follows TCRdb's listing. The gene calls are TRBV12-3 or TRBV12-4 and TRBJ2-3. Including both end residues, the CDR3 is 15 amino acids long. This chain's CDR3 is CASSSSEASTDTQYF.

On this clonotype itself: A much larger clonotype is one base distant, so this may be a read error. This rearrangement joins TRBV7-9 to TRBJ2-5; TRBD2 matches 10 bases. The trim removed 2 bases at V and 11 bases at J, leaving 11 bases unmatched. There are 15 residues in the CDR3. Germline CDR1 SEHNR, CDR2 FQNEAQ (reference sequence). CDR3 residues: CASSLSSGGVGEQYF. The CDR3 coding sequence is TGTGCCAGCAGCTTATCCAGCGGGGGGGTGGGTGAGCAGTACTTC.

This clonotype came up once. A much larger clonotype is one base distant, so this may be a read error. The genes are TRBV29-1 and TRBJ1-1, with 7 bases that match TRBD1. The CDR3 has 12 residues. Trimming cost V 7 bases and J 3 bases; bases outside gene matches: 5. Germline values: CDR1 SQVTM, CDR2 ANQGSEA. The CDR3: CSGRTGDTEAFF. CDR3 sequence (DNA): TGCAGCGGTCGCACAGGGGACACTGAAGCTTTCTTT.

The V gene is TRBV11-1, the J gene TRBJ2-1; tentative D call: TRBD1 (5 bases). V shed 5 bases and J shed 6 bases, with 14 bases lying between them. Germline CDR1 reads SGHAT; CDR2 reads FQDESV (reference sequence). This CDR3 contains 14 residues. CDR3 sequence reads: CASSHVRASNEQFF. The CDR3 DNA is TGTGCCAGCAGCCACGTCAGGGCTAGCAATGAGCAGTTCTTC.

V and J are TRBV18 and TRBJ1-1; D uncertain. V was trimmed by 4 bases and J by 1 base, leaving 16 bases between them. Per germline, CDR1 KGHSH and CDR2 LQKENI. CDR3 size: 16 residues. CDR3 residues: CASSLKSGPENTEAFF. For the CDR3, the DNA is TGTGCCAGCTCACTTAAATCTGGACCCGAGAACACTGAAGCTTTCTTT.

Note on this clonotype: A read error may be the cause here, since a much bigger clone is one base away. The chain is built from TRBV7-9 and TRBJ1-4; D is possibly TRBD1 (6 bases). The CDR3 is 15 amino acids. The ends were cut back, 4 bases at V and 8 bases at J, with 17 bases in the middle. Germline assignment: CDR1 SEHNR and CDR2 FQNEAQ (reference sequence). DNA for the CDR3: TGTGCCAGCAGCTCGGCAGGGAAGGGACACGAAAAACTGTTTTTT. It encodes CASSSAGKGHEKLFF.

This clonotype showed up just a few times. A much larger clone sits a single nucleotide away, making a read error possible. The V call is TRBV7-9, the J call TRBJ2-1; D remains unclear. Germline values: CDR1 SEHNR, CDR2 FQNEAQ (reference sequence). The CDR3 spans 13 residues. Trimming took off 4 bases at V and 6 bases at J, with 10 bases between the two ends. The CDR3 region is CASSCRALNEQFF. DNA of the CDR3: TGTGCCAGCAGCTGTCGGGCCCTCAATGAGCAGTTCTTC.

About this clonotype: A much more abundant neighbour one base away suggests this may be a read error. V and J are TRBV7-3 and TRBJ1-2, with D tentatively TRBD1 (5 bases). Germline values: CDR1 SGHTA, CDR2 FQGTGA. V lost 3 bases, J lost 12 bases, and 20 bases lay in between. This CDR3 spans 14 amino acids. CDR3 residues: CASSLAQGAFGNTF. The CDR3 DNA follows: TGTGCCAGCAGCTTGGCCCAGGGTGCGTTCGGCAACACCTTC.

The chain's CDR3 is CASSILGSYEQYF. CDR3 nucleotides: TGTGCCAGCAGTATACTGGGCTCCTACGAGCAGTACTTC. V is TRBV12-3 or TRBV12-4 and J is TRBJ2-7; the D is unclear. V lost 5 bases to trimming and J lost 0 bases, with 8 bases between them. This CDR3 region has 13 residues.

CDR3 amino acids: CASSSVGKSNQPQHF. The CDR3 DNA is TGTGCCAGCAGTAGTGTAGGGAAGAGCAATCAGCCCCAGCATTTT. The chain combines TRBV27 with TRBJ1-5; D is ambiguous. Trimming cost V 5 bases and J 1 base, with 12 bases left between them. Germline CDR1 MNHEY, CDR2 SMNVEV (reference sequence). CDR3 length equals 15 residues.

This clonotype was detected many times. The chain uses TRBV27 and TRBJ1-2; D is unclear. The germline V gene has CDR1 MNHEY and CDR2 SMNVEV (reference sequence). V lost 5 bases and J lost 2, with 9 bases in between. The CDR3 has 13 amino acids. CDR3 sequence reads: CASSVEGNYGYTF. DNA for the CDR3: TGTGCCAGCAGTGTCGAAGGGAACTATGGCTACACCTTC.

This clonotype has more than one count but fewer than ten. The V and J genes are TRBV6-6 and TRBJ1-5; tentatively, D is TRBD1 (5 bases). From germline, CDR1 is MNHNY and CDR2 SVGAGI (reference sequence). Trimming took 1 base from V and 5 from J, leaving 12 bases between them. The length of the CDR3 is 15 residues. This chain's CDR3 is CASSYWGGEDQPQHF. CDR3 in DNA: TGTGCCAGCAGTTACTGGGGGGGGGAAGATCAGCCCCAGCATTTT.

Regarding this clonotype: A much larger clone differs from this one at a single base, so this may be a read error. The V and J genes are TRBV9 and TRBJ2-5, with 9 bases matching TRBD2. In germline, CDR1 is SGDLS, CDR2 YYNGEE. The CDR3 covers 16 residues. The J segment lost 11 bases and the V segment lost 4 bases, leaving 18 bases of the junction unmatched. CDR3 residues: CASSQSSSGKINEQYF. CDR3 in DNA: TGTGCCAGCAGCCAATCCTCTAGCGGGAAAATTAATGAGCAGTACTTC.

There are many counts of this clonotype. The V call is TRBV7-2, the J call TRBJ2-1; unclear D gene. Between the trimmed V and J ends, which lost 1 base and 9 bases, there was a span of 13 bases. Germline V CDR1 and CDR2: SGHTA, FQGNSA. The CDR3 has 14 amino acids. The CDR3 DNA follows: TGTGCCAGCAGCTTAGGCGGTCGGCACAGTGAGCAGTTCTTC. This sequence encodes CASSLGGRHSEQFF.

Notes on this clonotype: A much more abundant neighbour one base away suggests this may be a read error. V usage is TRBV27 and J usage is TRBJ2-1; D is unresolved. CDR3 length: 15 amino acids. Germline V gives CDR1 MNHEY, CDR2 SMNVEV (reference sequence). Trimming took 0 bases from V and 1 from J, leaving 7 bases between them. CDR3 DNA sequence: TGTGCCAGCAGTTTATCCGTCGGATCCTACAATGAGCAGTTCTTC. Its protein is CASSLSVGSYNEQFF.

Notes on this clonotype: This may stem from a read error, because a much larger clone lies one nucleotide away. The chain combines TRBV28 with TRBJ2-1; D unclear. There are 11 residues in the CDR3. Per the germline V gene, CDR1 is MDHEN and CDR2 is SYDVKM. CDR3 in amino acids: CVGGRFNEQFF. For the CDR3, the DNA is TGTGTCGGCGGACGGTTCAATGAGCAGTTCTTC.

The rearrangement uses TRBV6-5 and TRBJ2-1; the match to TRBD2 covers 13 bases. The J call may be incorrect, as the DNA end agrees better with TRBJ2-7. The V gene's germline CDR1 is MNHEY and CDR2 SVGAGI. The CDR3 sequence is 20 residues long. DNA for the CDR3: TGTGCCAGCAGTTACTCGATAAGAAGGACTAGCGGGAGTACTTACAATGAGCAGTACTTC. Translating gives CASSYSIRRTSGSTYNEQYF.

Ten or more counts support this clonotype. The CDR3 DNA sequence: TGTGCCAGCAGCCAGGACAGGGGATCTGGAAACACCATATATTTT. It encodes CASSQDRGSGNTIYF. The chain carries TRBV6-5 and TRBJ1-3; 9 nucleotides line up with TRBD1. The CDR3 totals 15 residues. The ends lost 6 bases at V and 1 base at J; junction bases unmatched: 4. Germline V gene sequence: CDR1 MNHEY, CDR2 SVGAGI.

This clonotype showed up many times. This chain links TRBV5-6 with TRBJ2-5; no firm D call. The length of the CDR3 is 11 residues. Trimming shortened V by 2 bases and J by 5 bases, and 4 bases separated the two germline ends. Germline CDR1 reads SGHDT; CDR2 reads YYEEEE. The CDR3 DNA follows: TGTGCCAGCAGCTTCTCGGAGACCCAGTACTTC. Its translation: CASSFSETQYF.

The chain employs TRBV29-1 and TRBJ2-3, with TRBD2 matching 9 bases. The germline CDR1 and CDR2 sequences are SQVTM and ANQGSEA. CDR3 length: 17 amino acids. Unmatched junction bases numbered 11, after V lost 0 bases and J lost 4 bases. This CDR3 is CSVEDRSGGLSPDTQYF. As DNA, the CDR3 is TGCAGCGTTGAAGATCGCAGCGGGGGGTTGTCGCCAGATACGCAGTATTTT.

The chain joins TRBV25-1 to TRBJ1-1; no clear D gene. The germline V gene encodes CDR1 MGHDK and CDR2 SYGVNS. The CDR3 is 14 residues long. Trimming took off 2 bases at V and 1 base at J, with 8 bases between the two ends. CDR3 sequence reads: CASSESSGNTEAFF. CDR3 nucleotides: TGTGCCAGCAGTGAAAGCTCGGGGAACACTGAAGCTTTCTTT.